This TCR beta chain was obtained from a study of OX40 agonist ivuxolimab in advanced cancers. Turning to this clone: What it binds is unknown.

At cycle 4 day 1, cycle 7 day 1, and baseline, blood was sampled. Regarding the study as a whole: Relative to CD4+, CD8+ T cells held more expanded clones on average.

Sequencing was performed with immunoSEQ multiplex PCR; in TCRdb, only in-frame clones are kept and a portion is missing. The sample lists under 45,000 clones; around three quarters were seen once. Looked up from germline, CDR1 is GTSNPN and CDR2 is SVGIG (reference sequence). This CDR3 has 13 amino acids. Trimming cost V 4 bases and J 2 bases, with 11 bases left between them. The specimen comprised CD4+ or CD8+ T cells sorted from blood, sampled in a trial of the OX40 agonist ivuxolimab. V usage is TRBV30 and J usage is TRBJ2-5; D not certain. This sequence originates from an adult with an advanced solid tumor such as melanoma, head and neck, liver or kidney cancer. The DNA of the CDR3 is TGTGCCTGGAACCGTCTGGCACAAGAGACCCAGTACTTC. The encoded protein is CAWNRLAQETQYF. Full variable domain (missing parts from reference TRBV30 and TRBJ2-5): SQTIHQWPATLVQPVGSPLSLECTVEGTSNPNLYWYRQAAGRGLQLLFYSVGIGQISSEVPQNLSASRPQDRQFILSSKKLLLSDSGFYLCAWNRLAQETQYFGPGTRLLVL.